The 2 T cell receptor beta chains below come from one sample, sequenced in a study of T cell responses to AZD1222 COVID-19 vaccine. The data were produced by immunoSEQ multiplex PCR, yet TCRdb's version contains in-frame clones alone and is incomplete. Among approximately 120,000 clones listed, approximately 86% were seen once. The sequences come from peripheral blood, collected on day 0 of MenACWY control vaccination. Source of these receptors: an adult in good health.

The chain couples TRBV7-2 to TRBJ2-1; TRBD2 matches at 10 bases. The V gene end was trimmed by 8 bases and the J gene end by 6 bases; junction bases not matched to a gene: 10. Per the germline V gene, CDR1 is SGHTA and CDR2 is FQGNSA. The CDR3 spans 15 residues. The CDR3 spells CASHPSGRAINEQFF. Here the CDR3 DNA reads TGTGCCAGCCACCCAAGCGGGAGGGCTATCAATGAGCAGTTCTTC.

This chain connects TRBV6-5 to TRBJ1-5; possibly TRBD1 for D (5 bases). Germline V gene data show CDR1 as MNHEY and CDR2 as SVGAGI. The CDR3 totals 15 residues. The V and J ends lost 7 bases and 3 bases respectively, with 16 bases between them. The CDR3 DNA reads as TGTGCCAGCACCCAGACAGCGTACCTCAATCAGCCCCAGCATTTT. As protein: CASTQTAYLNQPQHF.